The clone carrying this T cell receptor beta chain was seen a single time. The germline gene is not matched at one end of the junction; a read error may be the cause. This sample was taken from a study of T cell changes during pregnancy in multiple sclerosis. Using immunoSEQ multiplex PCR, the repertoire was profiled, and TCRdb retains in-frame clones only, with some absent. The sample holds approximately 90,000 clones, approximately 92% seen once. This CDR3 region has 14 residues. Germline CDR1 is SGHTA and CDR2 is FQGNSA. The source is a female donor with multiple sclerosis, enrolled in a pregnancy study. This material consisted of peripheral blood, taken after pregnancy. V and J are TRBV7-2 and TRBJ2-3; TRBD2 matches at 10 bases. The DNA for the CDR3 is TGTGCCAGCAGCCTAGCGGGAGAGCAAGATACGCAGTATTTT. It translates to CASSLAGEQDTQYF.